Listed here are 14 T cell receptor beta chains from one sample, sequenced in a study of human T cells and chemical hapten exposure. A single record per CDR3 protein comes from TCRdb applying MiXCR to the RACE reads. The table has more than 300,000 distinct CDR3 sequences, less than 6.5% seen once. The time point was: pre-sensitization, week 0. As to treatment: therapeutic diphenylcyclopropenone sensitization with weekly scalp DPC. The sequencing here drew on whole blood, taken in connection with sensitization to the hapten diphenylcyclopropenone (DPC). These receptors all stem from a woman between 45 and 60 years old with alopecia areata. Some clones in this sample may be carry-over from other donors' samples.

This clonotype was detected ten times or more. One end of the junction fails to match germline, which may point to a read error. The DNA for the CDR3 is TGCGCCAGCAGCTCCGGGACTAGCGGGTCATACGAGCAGTACTTC. Translation: CASSSGTSGSYEQYF. J is TRBJ2-7 and V is TRBV13; 12 bases agree with TRBD2. The CDR3 sequence is 15 residues long. From germline, CDR1 is PRHDT and CDR2 FYEKMQ (reference sequence).

The chain links TRBV5-4 to TRBJ2-3, with 9 positions matching TRBD2. V gave up 4 bases and J gave up 3 bases; unmatched junction bases: 9. The CDR3 extends over 16 amino acids. Germline CDR1 and CDR2: SGHNT and YYREEE (reference sequence). CDR3 nucleotide sequence: TGTGCCAGCAGCCCTGTTAAAACTAGCGGGACAGATACGCAGTATTTT. This encodes CASSPVKTSGTDTQYF.

The table lists this clonotype with many counts. The V gene is TRBV9, the J gene TRBJ2-5; 8 nucleotides align to TRBD1. Germline CDR1 and CDR2: SGDLS and YYNGEE. The CDR3 runs to 14 residues. V shed 1 base and J 2 bases; nucleotides not matched to a gene: 1. CDR3 in amino acids: CASSVQGAQETQYF. CDR3 in DNA: TGTGCCAGCAGCGTACAGGGGGCACAAGAGACCCAGTACTTC.

The V call is TRBV11-2, the J call TRBJ1-6, with D hard to call. The CDR3 has 13 residues. The V gene lost 1 base and the J gene lost 11 bases, with 9 bases spanning the gap. Per the germline V gene, CDR1 is SGHAT and CDR2 is FQNNGV. This CDR3 reads CASSLGVGTPLHF. The CDR3 DNA reads as TGTGCCAGCAGCTTAGGGGTCGGGACACCCCTCCACTTT.

Ten or more counts support this clonotype. This chain connects TRBV9 to TRBJ2-3, with 9 bases that match TRBD2. CDR1 SGDLS and CDR2 YYNGEE come from the germline V gene. The CDR3 totals 17 residues. The junction had 6 bases not matched to a gene; V was cut back by 1 base and J by 0 bases. Here the CDR3 reads CASSVSQTSGSTDTQYF. The DNA for the CDR3 is TGTGCCAGCAGCGTATCCCAGACTAGCGGAAGCACAGATACGCAGTATTTT.

The rearrangement uses TRBV27 and TRBJ2-4; D is uncertain. The V end was cut by 4 bases, the J end by 8 bases, with 6 bases between. Germline assignment: CDR1 MNHEY and CDR2 SMNVEV (reference sequence). The CDR3 consists of 11 residues. CDR3 region: CASSSGYIQYF. The CDR3 DNA reads TGTGCCAGCAGTTCCGGGTACATTCAGTACTTC.

The chain couples TRBV20-1 to TRBJ1-1; unclear D gene. Germline loops: CDR1 DFQATT, CDR2 SNEGSKA (reference sequence). V dropped 0 bases and J dropped 2 bases, with 10 bases sitting between them. The CDR3 totals 14 residues. In nucleotides, the CDR3 is TGCAGTGCTAGAGAAGTCGGCAGAAACACTGAAGCTTTCTTT. Residues: CSAREVGRNTEAFF.

About this clonotype: This may stem from a read error, because a much larger clone lies one nucleotide away. This sequence joins TRBV28 and TRBJ2-7; D is unclear. Germline-derived CDR1 and CDR2 are MDHEN and SYDVKM. V lost 9 bases and J lost 0, with 18 bases in between. CDR3 length equals 15 residues. CDR3 in amino acids: CASRSGYLSSYEQYF. The CDR3 DNA reads as TGTGCCAGTCGGTCAGGCTACTTGAGCTCCTACGAGCAGTACTTC.

This clonotype came up many times. The CDR3 DNA reads TGTGCCAGCAGCTTAGCGAAAGCGTTTGGAGATGGCTACACCTTC. Translated: CASSLAKAFGDGYTF. V and J are TRBV7-9 and TRBJ1-2; D not certain. V lost 0 bases and J 6 bases, leaving 14 bases between the germline ends. There are 15 residues in the CDR3. The germline gives CDR1 SEHNR, CDR2 FQNEAQ (reference sequence).

The rearrangement joins TRBV7-9 to TRBJ2-7; unclear D gene. The V gene lost 2 bases and the J gene lost 12 bases, with 14 bases spanning the gap. Germline assignment: CDR1 SEHNR and CDR2 FQNEAQ (reference sequence). The CDR3 has 12 amino acids. The CDR3 sequence: CASSLINLPRYF. Here the CDR3 DNA reads TGTGCCAGCAGCTTAATCAACCTCCCCCGGTACTTC.

The chain carries TRBV10-3 and TRBJ2-3; a weak D match, TRBD1 (5 bases). CDR3 length: 14 residues. Trimming left V 10 bases short and J 2 bases short, with 16 bases between. Germline V CDR1 and CDR2: ENHRY, SYGVKD. In nucleotides, the CDR3 is TGTGCCACCGTGGGGCACCTTAACACAGATACGCAGTATTTT. Residues: CATVGHLNTDTQYF.

V usage is TRBV5-4 and J usage is TRBJ1-5; no reliable D call. V was pared by 0 bases and J by 7 bases, with 14 bases between. The germline gives CDR1 SGHNT, CDR2 YYREEE (reference sequence). The CDR3 contains 15 residues. The DNA of the CDR3 is TGTGCCAGCAGCTTGGACGGACGTTTCGGGCAGCCCCAGCATTTT. Encoded protein: CASSLDGRFGQPQHF.

This clonotype was counted between two and nine times. The chain links TRBV9 to TRBJ2-2, with a possible D match to TRBD2 (6 bases). The CDR3 is made up of 14 amino acids. V was pared by 6 bases and J by 6 bases, with 15 bases between. Germline V gene data show CDR1 as SGDLS and CDR2 as YYNGEE. The CDR3 region is CASMPLAVSGELFF. CDR3 nucleotide sequence: TGTGCCAGCATGCCACTAGCTGTATCCGGGGAGCTGTTTTTT.

The V call is TRBV20-1, the J call TRBJ1-5, with D possibly TRBD1 on 5 matching bases. V dropped 3 bases and J dropped 0 bases, with 9 bases sitting between them. The CDR3 totals 14 residues. Germline-derived CDR1 and CDR2 are DFQATT and SNEGSKA (reference sequence). The CDR3 DNA follows: TGCAGTGCTAGTGGGGCTACTAGCAATCAGCCCCAGCATTTT. This gives the protein CSASGATSNQPQHF.